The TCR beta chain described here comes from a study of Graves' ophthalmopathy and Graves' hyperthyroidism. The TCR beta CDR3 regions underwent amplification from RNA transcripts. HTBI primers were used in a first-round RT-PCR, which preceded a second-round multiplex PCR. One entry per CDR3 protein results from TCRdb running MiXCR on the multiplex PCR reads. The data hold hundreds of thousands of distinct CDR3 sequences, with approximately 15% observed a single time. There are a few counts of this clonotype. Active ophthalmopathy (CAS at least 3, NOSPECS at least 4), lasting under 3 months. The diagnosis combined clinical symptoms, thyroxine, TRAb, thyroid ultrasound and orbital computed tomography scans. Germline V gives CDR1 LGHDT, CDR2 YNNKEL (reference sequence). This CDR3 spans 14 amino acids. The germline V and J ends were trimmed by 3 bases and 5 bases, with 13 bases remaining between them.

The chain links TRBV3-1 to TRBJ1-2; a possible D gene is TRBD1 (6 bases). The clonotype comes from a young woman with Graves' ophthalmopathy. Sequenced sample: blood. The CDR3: CASSHREGVYGYTF. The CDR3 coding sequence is TGTGCCAGCAGCCACAGAGAGGGGGTTTATGGCTACACCTTC.